Included here is one T cell receptor beta chain sequence, with context. Its antigen is still unknown. This CDR3 has 14 residues. Germline V gives CDR1 SGDLS, CDR2 YYNGEE. V was trimmed by 2 bases and J by 8 bases, leaving 14 bases between them. Measured with immunoSEQ multiplex PCR; TCRdb has only the in-frame clones, and not every one. The sample lists about 73,000 clones, around 69% seen once, with 2% to 3% in the top ten. This record belongs to a study of vaccination effects on CD4 cells after COVID-19. On the study more broadly: Researchers obtained post-vaccine samples at a median of 72 days past the second dose. Every well housed 2.1 million or so PBMC, which grew in culture alongside 9 to 10 IU/ml IL-2 and 10 ug/ml peptides.

Subsequent to less than eleven days of culture, CD4+ T cells were isolated. Participants each got two BNT162b2 or mRNA-1273 vaccine doses. Half-medium exchanges with IL-2 medium took place on days 3 and 7. The material was CD4+ T cells from PBMCs cultured without peptide, obtained after COVID-19 vaccination. V gene TRBV9 combines with J gene TRBJ2-1; D might be TRBD2 (6 bases). The TCR originated in a human donor who received a COVID-19 vaccine. The CDR3 nucleotides read TGTGCCAGCAGCGTTCGTCTAGCGCGTGATGAGCAGTTCTTC. Translated: CASSVRLARDEQFF.